One sample yielded the 14 T cell receptor beta chains listed below, sequenced in a study of blood T cell repertoires in COVID-19. Measured with immunoSEQ multiplex PCR; TCRdb has only the in-frame clones, and not every one. The sample holds approximately 300,000 clones, 90% to 95% seen once. Source material: PBMCs or T cells enriched from blood (not recorded which). The receptor source for this set is a woman under 40 who had been exposed to COVID-19.

V and J are TRBV3-1 (or the pseudogene TRBV3-2) and TRBJ1-5; D is uncertain. Germline V gene sequence: CDR1 LGHDT, CDR2 YNNKEL (reference sequence). This CDR3 spans 14 amino acids. The germline V and J ends were trimmed by 1 base and 4 bases, with 8 bases remaining between them. This chain's CDR3 is CASSQAQTNQPQHF. CDR3 DNA sequence: TGTGCCAGCAGCCAAGCCCAGACAAATCAGCCCCAGCATTTT.

The V call is TRBV10-3, the J call TRBJ1-1; D is uncertain. The CDR3 is made up of 13 amino acids. The ends were cut back, 7 bases at V and 4 bases at J, with 13 bases in the middle. Germline values: CDR1 ENHRY, CDR2 SYGVKD. The CDR3 is CAINGGGGTEAFF. The CDR3 DNA reads as TGTGCCATCAATGGTGGCGGAGGCACTGAAGCTTTCTTT.

The chain employs TRBV18 and TRBJ1-1; a weak D match, TRBD1 (6 bases). Germline V gene data show CDR1 as KGHSH and CDR2 as LQKENI. V lost 0 bases and J lost 7, with 12 bases in between. The length of the CDR3 is 14 residues. CDR3 region: CASSPPWTVGEAFF. CDR3 in DNA: TGTGCCAGCTCACCACCGTGGACAGTAGGTGAAGCTTTCTTT.

This clone was counted a few times. The chain has TRBV11-2 and TRBJ1-4; no reliable D call. This CDR3 has 15 amino acids. Per germline, CDR1 SGHAT and CDR2 FQNNGV. Trimming stripped 0 bases from V and 0 bases from J, with 5 bases between. The DNA of the CDR3 is TGTGCCAGCAGCTTAGATGTAGCAACTAATGAAAAACTGTTTTTT. The encoded protein is CASSLDVATNEKLFF.

This chain uses TRBV2 with TRBJ2-3; perhaps TRBD2 as D (6 bases). Germline V gives CDR1 SNHLY, CDR2 FYNNEI. Trimming pared 7 bases from V and 3 bases from J, leaving 17 bases between. This CDR3 comprises 15 residues. CDR3 in amino acids: CASKGTPTITDTQYF. The CDR3 nucleotides read TGTGCCAGCAAAGGGACTCCCACAATAACAGATACGCAGTATTTT.

This chain uses TRBV23-1 with TRBJ1-5; tentative D call: TRBD1 (6 bases). TRBV23-1 is marked as an open reading frame, function uncertain. The V gene lost 4 bases and the J gene lost 0 bases, with 13 bases spanning the gap. CDR3 length: 16 amino acids. The CDR3 is CASSLRTDYSNQPQHF. The CDR3, as DNA: TGCGCCAGCAGTCTCAGGACAGATTATAGCAATCAGCCCCAGCATTTT.

V and J are TRBV30 and TRBJ1-2; D is undetermined. This CDR3 region has 14 residues. Trimming removed 2 bases from V and 3 bases from J, with 13 bases in between. The V gene's germline CDR1 is GTSNPN and CDR2 SVGIG (reference sequence). The CDR3 sequence: CAWSPRGTHYGYTF. As DNA, the CDR3 is TGTGCCTGGAGTCCCCGGGGTACGCACTATGGCTACACCTTC.

The chain has TRBV9 and TRBJ2-7; 10 bases map to TRBD2. Germline V lookup: CDR1 SGDLS, CDR2 YYNGEE. J gave up 3 bases and V 3 bases, and 6 bases lay outside the gene matches. This CDR3 contains 15 residues. The CDR3 DNA sequence: TGTGCCAGCAGCGCTCTAGCGGGGGCGATCTACGAGCAGTACTTC. This translates into CASSALAGAIYEQYF.

This clone has a single count. This chain links TRBV5-1 with TRBJ2-5; TRBD1 matches at 8 bases. V trimming: 3 bases; J trimming: 2 bases; junction bases outside the gene matches: 6. The CDR3 is 15 amino acids. Germline loops: CDR1 SGHRS, CDR2 YFSETQ. The CDR3 region is CASSSPGQEQETQYF. CDR3 bases: TGCGCCAGCAGCTCTCCGGGACAGGAACAAGAGACCCAGTACTTC. The full variable domain, with the rest looked up from reference TRBV5-1 and TRBJ2-5, is KAGVTQTPRYLIKTRGQQVTLSCSPISGHRSVSWYQQTPGQGLQFLFEYFSETQRNKGNFPGRFSGRQFSNSRSEMNVSTLELGDSALYLCASSSPGQEQETQYFGPGTRLLVL.

The table lists this clone with a few counts. This chain joins TRBV6-5 and TRBJ2-5, with D uncertain. The germline V gene encodes CDR1 MNHEY and CDR2 SVGAGI. The CDR3 extends over 10 amino acids. Trimming stripped 7 bases from V and 5 bases from J, with 5 bases between. The CDR3 is CASTGETQYF. CDR3 in DNA: TGTGCCAGCACCGGGGAGACCCAGTACTTC.

This chain links TRBV30 with TRBJ2-7; no definite D call. Germline loops: CDR1 GTSNPN, CDR2 SVGIG (reference sequence). The CDR3 is made up of 13 amino acids. Deletions cut 0 bases from V and 2 bases from J, with 8 bases between. CDR3 DNA: TGTGCCTGGAGTGTGTCCCGTACCTACGAGCAGTACTTC. This translates into CAWSVSRTYEQYF.

This clone came up a few times. The chain recombines TRBV19 with TRBJ1-6; TRBD1 might be the D (6 bases). Trimming cost V 9 bases and J 0 bases, with 15 bases left between them. Germline loops: CDR1 LNHDA, CDR2 SQIVND (reference sequence). The CDR3 extends over 16 amino acids. The CDR3 bases are TGTGCCAGCTCCCCGGACAGTAGCTCCTATAATTCACCCCTCCACTTT. It codes for CASSPDSSSYNSPLHF.

This clone was recorded only once. V is TRBV15 and J is TRBJ1-1; D is unresolved. The CDR3 covers 15 residues. Germline V lookup: CDR1 LNHNV, CDR2 YYDKDF (reference sequence). Trimming removed 1 base from V and 4 bases from J, with 13 bases in between. CDR3 amino acids: CATSRGMMSGTEAFF. As DNA, the CDR3 is TGTGCCACCAGCAGAGGTATGATGTCGGGCACTGAAGCTTTCTTT. The entire variable domain, with the rest obtained from reference TRBV15 and TRBJ1-1, is as follows: DAMVIQNPRYQVTQFGKPVTLSCSQTLNHNVMYWYQQKSSQAPKLLFHYYDKDFNNEADTPDNFQSRRPNTSFCFLDIRSPGLGDTAMYLCATSRGMMSGTEAFFGQGTRLTVV.

The rearrangement joins TRBV18 to TRBJ2-1; weak D call: TRBD1 (5 bases). Germline CDR1 reads KGHSH; CDR2 reads LQKENI. Trimming shortened V by 4 bases and J by 9 bases, and 7 bases separated the two germline ends. This CDR3 comprises 11 residues. Written as DNA, the CDR3 is TGTGCCAGCTCACAGGGGTTTGAGCAGTTCTTC. Translating it yields CASSQGFEQFF.